The present T cell receptor (beta chain) was sequenced within a study of tumor-infiltrating lymphocytes in primary liver carcinoma (TCRdb year 2017). Regarding the research as a whole: Hepatocellular carcinoma (four) or combined HCC and intrahepatic cholangiocarcinoma (one) was present in the five patients, who were three men and two women aged 30 to 69 years. The five patients had tumors staged T1-T3 N0M0, with maximum diameters ranging from about 4.2 to 10 cm. Samples yielded roughly 3.5 to 8 million productive TCRbeta reads; read depth did not differ significantly between tissue types. Across five regions of each liver tumor, along with adjacent normal tissue and blood, the study brought together TCRbeta repertoire sequencing, expression microarrays and whole-exome sequencing. A total of roughly 35 specimens from 5 patients, comprising about 25 tumor regions, 5 adjacent noncancerous liver tissues and 5 peripheral blood samples, were covered by TCRbeta repertoire sequencing. To link TCRbeta repertoire diversity to the local molecular phenotype, the 20 to 30 tumor region samples were profiled with Agilent mRNA microarrays. Repertoires from technical replicates were highly reproducible, with mean shared-clone rates roughly 0.87 and correlation coefficients above 0.95. Beyond this particular receptor, the publication reports: Only the TCR beta chain was sequenced, which likely underestimates true repertoire diversity because unpaired alpha chains were not captured. With just four to six patients in the study, the authors point out that the findings should be validated in a larger study. Comparison of CD4+ and CD8+ T cell repertoires was precluded by the use of bulk unsorted samples. Compared with blood, tumors had a significantly larger share of the repertoire taken up by the top 250 clones (p = 0.039). Repertoire overlap was found to be higher between tumor regions (mean about 36%) than between tumor-adjacent (17%) or tumor-blood (about 15%) pairs, consistent with antigen-driven expansion. Only about 7-24% of top clones were present in all five regions of a tumor, suggesting spatial heterogeneity of tumor-infiltrating T cells.

Via the germline V gene (reference sequence), CDR1 is SGHNT and CDR2 YYREEE. Trimming removed 6 bases from V and 2 bases from J, leaving 19 bases between the germline ends. The CDR3 sequence holds 16 residues, the cysteine and phenylalanine included. The retained sequence is limited to the CDR3, 48 bases, with the frame set at the first base. Comments on this clonotype: This receptor's antigen is unknown. Base qualities were left out, and no much larger clone turns up one base away.

TCRbeta-specific cDNA was reverse-transcribed from around 0.45 ug total RNA using a constant-region primer and ProtoScript II reverse transcriptase. Three nested multiplex PCR rounds, following a slightly modified ARM-PCR procedure, were used to build the TCRbeta libraries. Each of the first two PCR rounds ran for about 11 cycles using multiplex TRBV1-TRBV30 forward primers together with a Cbeta reverse primer. Sample barcodes and Illumina adapters were added in a final 25-cycle PCR using Deep VentR polymerase. Amplicons of 200-500 bp were gel-purified with a QIAquick gel extraction kit before sequencing. An Illumina HiSeq 2500 was used to sequence the TCRbeta amplicons, generating 250-bp paired-end reads. Regarding the original processing steps: Trimmomatic v0.33 was used to quality-trim the reads, and FLASH v1.2.11 was used to merge paired reads so that full CDR3 sequences could be recovered. MiGEC v1.2.1b assigned V, D and J germline segments to the rearranged TCRbeta sequences. VDJtools v1.0.0 computed clonotype statistics and Shannon-Wiener diversity indices. Except for diversity analysis, only the 250 most abundant clonotypes of each sample were used in subsequent analyses to reduce sampling bias. TCRdb's own reprocessing of the public reads used fastp at Q25 and MiXCR and kept productive beta chains. Each entry is one CDR3 protein sequence, shown with its most common DNA and genes. TCRdb, not the original authors, processed these V and J calls. This sample comprises 150,000 to 200,000 distinct CDR3 sequences, approximately 86% of them detected only once. The top ten clonotypes cover over 15% of the sample.

Total RNA and DNA were co-extracted without cell sorting from approximately 20-30 mg of bulk tissue using the AllPrep DNA/RNA mini kit. Surgical resection was performed in China between November 2015 and 2016 on four to six patients with histopathologically diagnosed primary liver carcinoma. Patients had chronic HBV infection and were treatment-naive at sampling. Five spatially separated regions were sampled from each tumor: the superior, inferior, left-lateral and right-lateral poles, plus the tumor centre. Histology showed that every tumor sample contained more than 85% viable tumor cells. Each fresh piece of tumor and adjacent tissue was cut in two, with one half stored in RNAlater at -80 degrees C and the other half sent for histology.

The chain is encoded by TRBV5-4 joined to TRBJ2-3; TRBD2 is perhaps the D gene, given 6 matching bases. This TCR derives from a man aged 40-50 years with primary liver carcinoma and hepatitis B virus infection. Sequencing was performed on tumor tissue from primary liver carcinoma. Here is the DNA: TGTGCCAGCAACCCAACTAGCCCTAGTCCCACAGATACGCAGTATTTT. Its amino acids are CASNPTSPSPTDTQYF.